The sequence of this TCR beta chain was determined in a study of cytotoxic CD8 clonotypes in ibrutinib-treated CLL. General study results and limits: In sustained-remission versus progressing patients, sampling times differed.

Clones were sequenced by immunoSEQ multiplex PCR, and TCRdb holds only the in-frame ones, with some missing. The data show about 130,000 clones, 79% seen once. Germline CDR1 reads MDHEN; CDR2 reads SYDVKM. V trimming: 7 bases; J trimming: 3 bases; junction bases outside the gene matches: 6. The CDR3 totals 14 residues. In regard to this clone: The antigen is not known.

This clonotype originated in a human donor with chronic lymphocytic leukemia. The chain has TRBV28 and TRBJ2-3; 8 nucleotides match TRBD2. Sample: PBMCs, taken after 12 months of ibrutinib treatment. The CDR3 is CASTPPGGTDTQYF. CDR3 DNA sequence: TGTGCCAGCACTCCACCGGGGGGGACAGATACGCAGTATTTT.